This is a list of T cell receptor beta chains from one sample in a study of radiation and T cells in renal cell carcinoma. Sequencing was performed with immunoSEQ multiplex PCR; in TCRdb, only in-frame clones are kept and a portion is missing. The repertoire consists of tens of thousands of clones, with about 80% occurring once and the leading ten covering less than 7.5%. Sequencing was performed on blood, taken from a patient whose treatment included radiotherapy and nephrectomy. The receptors were sampled from a man aged 55 to 70 with renal cell carcinoma. Each CDR3 is given with its conserved first and last residue. The D gene is left open where the match is weak. Clone sizes are given selectively: once, few, many, or a class where the clone is expanded.

j_call,d_call,v_call,clone_size,cdr3_length,cdr3_nt,cdr3_aa
TRBJ1-1,-,TRBV9,-,15,TGTGCCAGCACCCCTTGGGTAAACATGAACACTGAAGCTTTCTTT,CASTPWVNMNTEAFF
TRBJ2-5,TRBD2,TRBV15,few,15,TGTGCCACCAGCAGAGACCCTGGGAGGGGCGAGACCCAGTACTTC,CATSRDPGRGETQYF
TRBJ1-4,-,TRBV9,once,15,TGTGCCAGCAGCGTGGGACCCGGGTCCCAAGAAAAACTGTTTTTT,CASSVGPGSQEKLFF
TRBJ2-1,TRBD2,TRBV2,-,8,TGTGGGGAGGGTGAGCAGTTCTTC,CGEGEQFF
TRBJ2-7,TRBD1,TRBV5-1,-,15,TGCGCCAGCAGCTTGTTTCCACGGACAGGGAACGAGCAGTACTTC,CASSLFPRTGNEQYF
TRBJ2-1,-,TRBV6-5,-,15,TGTGCCAGCAGTCATACAGGGAGAACCTACAATGAGCAGTTCTTC,CASSHTGRTYNEQFF
TRBJ1-2,-,TRBV19,-,15,TGTGCCAGTAGTTCCAGTGTCGGAGCCAGGGAACGCTACACCTTC,CASSSSVGARERYTF
TRBJ1-3,-,TRBV6-1,-,13,TGTGCCAGCAGTGGTTTCGCCGAAAACACCATATATTTT,CASSGFAENTIYF
TRBJ2-2,-,TRBV10-2,-,12,TGCGCCAGCAGTGTTGCGGTCGGGGAGCTGTTTTTT,CASSVAVGELFF
TRBJ2-5,-,TRBV18,-,11,TGTGCCAGCTCCGATGTGGAGACCCAGTACTTC,CASSDVETQYF
TRBJ2-3,-,TRBV19,-,18,TGTGCCAGTAGTATAGACCTACTGACGGAGACTAGCACAGATACGCAGTATTTT,CASSIDLLTETSTDTQYF
TRBJ2-1,-,TRBV30,-,12,TGTGCCTGGAGTGAAAACTACAATGAGCAGTTCTTC,CAWSENYNEQFF
TRBJ1-6,-,TRBV5-6,-,11,TGTGCCAGCAGCTTGGAAGGACCCCTCCACTTT,CASSLEGPLHF
TRBJ1-1,-,TRBV6-5,-,13,TGTGCCAGCAGTTACTCGTGGAGTCCTGAAGCTTTCTTT,CASSYSWSPEAFF
TRBJ2-1,TRBD2,TRBV11-2,-,16,TGTGCCAGCAGCCACGAGATGCGGGAGAGCGCCAATGAGCAGTTCTTC,CASSHEMRESANEQFF
TRBJ2-5,-,TRBV9,-,14,TGTGCCAGCAGCGTAGCCAGGGAGCAAGAGACCCAGTACTTC,CASSVAREQETQYF
TRBJ2-2,-,TRBV29-1,-,14,TGCAGCGTTAGGAGACAGCCTTACACCGGGGAGCTGTTTTTT,CSVRRQPYTGELFF
TRBJ2-5,TRBD2,TRBV2,-,15,TGTGCCAGCAGAAGTGCACTAGCGAGGAAAGAGACCCAGTACTTC,CASRSALARKETQYF
TRBJ2-3,-,TRBV7-8,-,13,TGTGCCAGCAAGGCGGAACCCACAGATACGCAGTATTTT,CASKAEPTDTQYF
TRBJ2-3,-,TRBV29-1,-,15,TGCAGCGCCCGTCTAGCTACGGATAGCACAGATACGCAGTATTTT,CSARLATDSTDTQYF
TRBJ2-7,-,TRBV9,-,17,TGTGCCAGCAGCGTAGCTAGCGACCTCCTATTGGGCTACGAGCAGTACTTC,CASSVASDLLLGYEQYF
TRBJ2-5,TRBD1,TRBV19,-,14,TGTGCCAGTAGTACCGGGACAGGGGTGGGGACCCAGTACTTC,CASSTGTGVGTQYF
TRBJ2-3,-,TRBV6-6,-,13,TGTGCCAGCGGGACCCATGAGACAGATACGCAGTATTTT,CASGTHETDTQYF
TRBJ2-2,-,TRBV6-1,-,15,TGTGCCAGCACCTCAAGGGAACCGAACACCGGGGAGCTGTTTTTT,CASTSREPNTGELFF
TRBJ2-2,-,TRBV10-1,-,13,TGCGCCAGCAGTGGGTCAGGGACCGGGGAGCTGTTTTTT,CASSGSGTGELFF
TRBJ2-1,TRBD2,TRBV2,-,15,TGTGCCAGCAGTGAAGGACGAGCGGGAGGGGGTGAGCAGTTCTTC,CASSEGRAGGGEQFF
TRBJ2-4,-,TRBV27,-,15,TGTGCCTTCACCTCGTGTCACGGAGCCAAAAACATTCAGTACTTC,CAFTSCHGAKNIQYF
TRBJ2-3,-,TRBV19,-,15,TGTGCCACCTCCACGGGCGGACCTAGCACAGATACGCAGTATTTT,CATSTGGPSTDTQYF
TRBJ1-1,-,TRBV11-1,many,13,TGTGCCAGCAGGAGACAGGTGAACACTGAAGCTTTCTTT,CASRRQVNTEAFF
TRBJ1-2,-,TRBV28,once,13,TGTGCCACCGGAGAGGGGCAGAACTATGGCTACACCTTC,CATGEGQNYGYTF
TRBJ2-1,-,TRBV27,-,16,TGTGCCAGCAGTCCGTCGGCAGGGGAGACCTACAATGAGCAGTTCTTC,CASSPSAGETYNEQFF
TRBJ2-2,-,TRBV14,-,20,TGTGCCAGCAGCCGATTCAAGGTTAGGGGTCCTATTTACAACACCGGGGAGCTGTTTTTT,CASSRFKVRGPIYNTGELFF
TRBJ2-2,-,TRBV10-3,-,16,TGTGCCATCAGTGAGTCCCCTCAAATAAGCACCGGGGAGCTGTTTTTT,CAISESPQISTGELFF
TRBJ1-6,-,TRBV6-6,-,13,TGTGCCAGCGGGGCGGGGAGTAATTCACCCCTCCACTTT,CASGAGSNSPLHF
TRBJ1-1,-,TRBV29-1,once,13,TGCAGCGTCATACAGGGTTTCAGCACTGAAGCTTTCTTT,CSVIQGFSTEAFF